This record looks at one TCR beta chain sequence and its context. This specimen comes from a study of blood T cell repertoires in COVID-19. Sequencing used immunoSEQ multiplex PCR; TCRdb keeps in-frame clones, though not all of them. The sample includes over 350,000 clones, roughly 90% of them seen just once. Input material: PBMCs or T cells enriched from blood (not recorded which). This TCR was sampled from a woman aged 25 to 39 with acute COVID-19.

CDR3 region: CASSPGYEQFF. The CDR3 DNA sequence: TGTGCCAGCAGTCCAGGCTATGAGCAGTTCTTC. The genes are TRBV6-6 and TRBJ2-1, with D unclear. Trimming left V 5 bases short and J 8 bases short, with 7 bases between. The CDR3 runs to 11 residues. Germline CDR1 and CDR2: MNHNY and SVGAGI (reference sequence).